This TCR beta chain was identified during a study of T-cell reconstitution after alpha-beta-depleted transplantation in children. TCRbeta library preparation incorporated unique molecular identifiers. TCRdb used MiXCR to reprocess the PCR reads, holding one entry per CDR3 protein. The repertoire holds roughly 610,000 distinct CDR3 sequences, with roughly 10% as singletons. This clonotype was detected many times. The junction and the germline gene differ at one end; a read error may be behind it. CDR3 length: 11 residues. CDR1 and CDR2 from the germline V gene are SGHAT and FQDESV (reference sequence).

V and J are TRBV11-1 and TRBJ2-1, with 8 bases identical to TRBD2. This specimen consisted of PBMCs from the stem cell graft donor, obtained from the stem cell graft. This clonotype originated in a human donor who donated a stem cell graft to a child with acute myeloid leukemia. CDR3 loop: CASSTGLAPTF. The CDR3, as DNA: TGTGCCAGCAGCACTGGACTAGCTCCAACCTTC.